These T cell receptor beta chains were read from a single sample in a study of cytomegalovirus exposure and HLA in healthy donors. Sequencing used immunoSEQ multiplex PCR; TCRdb keeps in-frame clones, though not all of them. This sample has under 200,000 clones, with roughly 74% found just once. The sample was PBMCs. The source is a woman younger than 45 in good health and CMV-seronegative. Each CDR3 is given with its conserved first and last residue. The order of the fields is D gene, clone size, V gene, J gene, CDR3 protein, CDR3 DNA. A D gene is named only where the DNA matches it firmly. The listing skips clone size in some rows; elsewhere it reads once, few, many or a size class.

d_call: NA
clone_size: NA
v_call: TRBV6-6
j_call: TRBJ1-1
cdr3_aa: CASSYSGQLNTEAFF
cdr3_nt: TGTGCCAGCAGTTACTCGGGACAACTAAACACTGAAGCTTTCTTT

d_call: TRBD1
clone_size: NA
v_call: TRBV5-1
j_call: TRBJ2-1
cdr3_aa: CASSPGQGPYNEQFF
cdr3_nt: TGCGCCAGCAGCCCGGGACAGGGCCCCTACAATGAGCAGTTCTTC

d_call: TRBD2
clone_size: once
v_call: TRBV18
j_call: TRBJ2-1
cdr3_aa: CASSPLIAGDNEQFF
cdr3_nt: TGTGCCAGCTCACCATTAATAGCGGGGGACAATGAGCAGTTCTTC

d_call: TRBD1
clone_size: once
v_call: TRBV18
j_call: TRBJ1-2
cdr3_aa: CASSPPRSWPGTGYGYTF
cdr3_nt: TGTGCCAGCTCACCACCACGTTCCTGGCCGGGGACAGGCTATGGCTACACCTTC

d_call: TRBD2
clone_size: NA
v_call: TRBV2
j_call: TRBJ2-3
cdr3_aa: CASREASGRSSTDTQYF
cdr3_nt: TGTGCCAGCAGAGAGGCTAGCGGGAGGTCTAGCACAGATACGCAGTATTTT

d_call: NA
clone_size: NA
v_call: TRBV30
j_call: TRBJ1-2
cdr3_aa: CAWSVTPNYGYTF
cdr3_nt: TGTGCCTGGAGTGTAACACCTAACTATGGCTACACCTTC

d_call: TRBD1
clone_size: NA
v_call: TRBV6-1
j_call: TRBJ1-2
cdr3_aa: CASRSGTGANYGYTF
cdr3_nt: TGTGCCAGCAGGTCCGGGACAGGGGCAAACTATGGCTACACCTTC

d_call: NA
clone_size: NA
v_call: TRBV10-3
j_call: TRBJ2-3
cdr3_aa: CAIMGQTSTDTQYF
cdr3_nt: TGTGCCATCATGGGGCAAACTAGCACAGATACGCAGTATTTT

d_call: NA
clone_size: few
v_call: TRBV2
j_call: TRBJ2-1
cdr3_aa: CASAIDWRNEQFF
cdr3_nt: TGTGCCAGCGCGATTGACTGGCGTAATGAGCAGTTCTTC

d_call: TRBD1
clone_size: few
v_call: TRBV7-2
j_call: TRBJ2-7
cdr3_aa: CASSPPGGQGIYEQYF
cdr3_nt: TGTGCCAGCAGCCCCCCGGGAGGACAGGGGATCTACGAGCAGTACTTC

d_call: NA
clone_size: NA
v_call: TRBV7-2
j_call: TRBJ2-7
cdr3_aa: CASSPPAPGLLHEQYF
cdr3_nt: TGTGCCAGCAGCCCCCCCGCTCCGGGACTTCTGCACGAGCAGTACTTC

d_call: TRBD1
clone_size: once
v_call: TRBV7-2
j_call: TRBJ2-1
cdr3_aa: CASSLGSRGEQFF
cdr3_nt: TGTGCCAGCAGCTTAGGGAGCAGGGGGGAGCAGTTCTTC

d_call: TRBD1
clone_size: NA
v_call: TRBV29-1
j_call: TRBJ2-7
cdr3_aa: CSVELDRENEQYF
cdr3_nt: TGCAGCGTCGAATTGGACAGGGAGAACGAGCAGTACTTC

d_call: NA
clone_size: NA
v_call: TRBV29-1
j_call: TRBJ1-2
cdr3_aa: CSVVLPGRYGYTF
cdr3_nt: TGCAGCGTTGTGTTACCAGGGCGTTATGGCTACACCTTC

d_call: TRBD2
clone_size: NA
v_call: TRBV27
j_call: TRBJ2-3
cdr3_aa: CASSLSAGGPSDTQYF
cdr3_nt: TGTGCCAGCAGTTTATCTGCGGGAGGGCCCTCAGATACGCAGTATTTT

d_call: TRBD2
clone_size: once
v_call: TRBV27
j_call: TRBJ2-5
cdr3_aa: CASSTYGLAGGPGQETQYF
cdr3_nt: TGTGCCAGCAGCACATATGGACTAGCGGGAGGGCCGGGCCAAGAGACCCAGTACTTC

d_call: NA
clone_size: NA
v_call: TRBV6-1
j_call: TRBJ1-1
cdr3_aa: CASSQEGPEAFF
cdr3_nt: TGTGCCAGCAGCCAGGAGGGGCCTGAAGCTTTCTTT

d_call: TRBD1
clone_size: once
v_call: TRBV29-1
j_call: TRBJ2-5
cdr3_aa: CSVEDSGGVPQETQYF
cdr3_nt: TGCAGCGTTGAAGATTCAGGGGGTGTCCCCCAAGAGACCCAGTACTTC

d_call: NA
clone_size: NA
v_call: TRBV10-3
j_call: TRBJ1-1
cdr3_aa: CGAQGTNTEAFF
cdr3_nt: TGTGGTGCCCAGGGTACGAACACTGAAGCTTTCTTT

d_call: NA
clone_size: NA
v_call: TRBV7-9
j_call: TRBJ1-2
cdr3_aa: CASSLEVTRAGYTF
cdr3_nt: TGTGCCAGCAGCTTAGAAGTGACTAGGGCTGGCTACACCTTC

d_call: TRBD1
clone_size: NA
v_call: TRBV5-4
j_call: TRBJ2-5
cdr3_aa: CASSNDRDETQYF
cdr3_nt: TGTGCCAGCAGCAATGACAGGGACGAGACCCAGTACTTC

d_call: TRBD1
clone_size: NA
v_call: TRBV7-2
j_call: TRBJ2-3
cdr3_aa: CASSLGPGQGLDTQYF
cdr3_nt: TGTGCCAGCAGTTTGGGTCCGGGACAGGGCTTAGATACGCAGTATTTT

d_call: NA
clone_size: NA
v_call: TRBV7-9
j_call: TRBJ1-2
cdr3_aa: CASSLAGQYNYGYTF
cdr3_nt: TGTGCCAGCAGCTTAGCCGGACAGTATAACTATGGCTACACCTTC

d_call: TRBD2
clone_size: few
v_call: TRBV7-3
j_call: TRBJ2-7
cdr3_aa: CASSLVGSGGVYEQYF
cdr3_nt: TGTGCCAGCAGCTTAGTAGGTAGCGGGGGGGTTTACGAGCAGTACTTC

d_call: TRBD1
clone_size: few
v_call: TRBV11-2
j_call: TRBJ2-5
cdr3_aa: CASSLGGQGETQYF
cdr3_nt: TGTGCCAGCAGCCTGGGAGGACAGGGGGAGACCCAGTACTTC

d_call: TRBD2
clone_size: NA
v_call: TRBV18
j_call: TRBJ2-3
cdr3_aa: CASSTPSTERGGADTQYF
cdr3_nt: TGTGCCAGCTCAACACCTTCTACAGAGCGGGGGGGCGCAGATACGCAGTATTTT

d_call: TRBD1
clone_size: NA
v_call: TRBV5-1
j_call: TRBJ2-4
cdr3_aa: CASSLGQGQDIQYF
cdr3_nt: TGCGCCAGCAGCTTGGGACAGGGGCAAGACATTCAGTACTTC

d_call: TRBD2
clone_size: NA
v_call: TRBV6-5
j_call: TRBJ2-5
cdr3_aa: CASSSFGGGGETQYF
cdr3_nt: TGTGCCAGCAGTTCCTTCGGGGGGGGAGGCGAGACCCAGTACTTC

d_call: TRBD2
clone_size: few
v_call: TRBV19
j_call: TRBJ2-7
cdr3_aa: CASSIAGGSYEQYF
cdr3_nt: TGTGCCAGTAGTATAGCCGGGGGGTCCTACGAGCAGTACTTC

d_call: NA
clone_size: NA
v_call: TRBV5-6
j_call: TRBJ1-5
cdr3_aa: CASSFGPQGRGPQHF
cdr3_nt: TGTGCCAGCAGCTTTGGCCCTCAGGGGAGAGGGCCCCAGCATTTT

d_call: NA
clone_size: NA
v_call: TRBV29-1
j_call: TRBJ2-1
cdr3_aa: CSVVDGGRSSYNEQFF
cdr3_nt: TGCAGCGTCGTAGACGGGGGAAGGAGCTCCTACAATGAGCAGTTCTTC

d_call: TRBD2
clone_size: NA
v_call: TRBV9
j_call: TRBJ2-1
cdr3_aa: CASIKLKRGSDEQFF
cdr3_nt: TGTGCCAGCATTAAACTTAAGCGGGGCAGCGATGAGCAGTTCTTC

d_call: NA
clone_size: NA
v_call: TRBV11-2
j_call: TRBJ1-1
cdr3_aa: CASSLEGTPNTEAFF
cdr3_nt: TGTGCCAGCAGCTTAGAGGGGACTCCGAACACTGAAGCTTTCTTT

d_call: NA
clone_size: NA
v_call: TRBV5-4
j_call: TRBJ2-2
cdr3_aa: CASSFQTNTGELFF
cdr3_nt: TGTGCCAGCAGCTTCCAAACGAACACCGGGGAGCTGTTTTTT

d_call: NA
clone_size: medium-sized
v_call: TRBV4-1
j_call: TRBJ1-1
cdr3_aa: CASSRVGTNTEAFF
cdr3_nt: TGCGCCAGCAGCCGTGTGGGGACTAACACTGAAGCTTTCTTT

d_call: TRBD2
clone_size: NA
v_call: TRBV7-9
j_call: TRBJ2-7
cdr3_aa: CASSSGLAGAYEQYF
cdr3_nt: TGTGCCAGCAGCTCGGGACTAGCGGGAGCCTACGAGCAGTACTTC

d_call: TRBD2
clone_size: once
v_call: TRBV19
j_call: TRBJ2-7
cdr3_aa: CASSPPGLAGDEQYF
cdr3_nt: TGTGCCAGTAGTCCCCCGGGACTAGCGGGAGACGAGCAGTACTTC

d_call: NA
clone_size: NA
v_call: TRBV7-3
j_call: TRBJ1-6
cdr3_aa: CASSLGDRRSPLHF
cdr3_nt: TGTGCCAGCAGCCTCGGGGATCGACGTTCACCCCTCCACTTT

d_call: NA
clone_size: NA
v_call: TRBV5-4
j_call: TRBJ2-5
cdr3_aa: CASSIGQGRETQYF
cdr3_nt: TGTGCCAGCAGCATTGGGCAGGGCCGGGAGACCCAGTACTTC

d_call: TRBD2
clone_size: NA
v_call: TRBV4-1
j_call: TRBJ2-7
cdr3_aa: CASSPAGGSYEQYF
cdr3_nt: TGCGCCAGCAGCCCAGCGGGGGGGTCCTACGAGCAGTACTTC

d_call: TRBD1
clone_size: NA
v_call: TRBV5-1
j_call: TRBJ1-1
cdr3_aa: CASRRYRGHTEAFF
cdr3_nt: TGCGCCAGCAGACGGTACAGGGGGCACACTGAAGCTTTCTTT